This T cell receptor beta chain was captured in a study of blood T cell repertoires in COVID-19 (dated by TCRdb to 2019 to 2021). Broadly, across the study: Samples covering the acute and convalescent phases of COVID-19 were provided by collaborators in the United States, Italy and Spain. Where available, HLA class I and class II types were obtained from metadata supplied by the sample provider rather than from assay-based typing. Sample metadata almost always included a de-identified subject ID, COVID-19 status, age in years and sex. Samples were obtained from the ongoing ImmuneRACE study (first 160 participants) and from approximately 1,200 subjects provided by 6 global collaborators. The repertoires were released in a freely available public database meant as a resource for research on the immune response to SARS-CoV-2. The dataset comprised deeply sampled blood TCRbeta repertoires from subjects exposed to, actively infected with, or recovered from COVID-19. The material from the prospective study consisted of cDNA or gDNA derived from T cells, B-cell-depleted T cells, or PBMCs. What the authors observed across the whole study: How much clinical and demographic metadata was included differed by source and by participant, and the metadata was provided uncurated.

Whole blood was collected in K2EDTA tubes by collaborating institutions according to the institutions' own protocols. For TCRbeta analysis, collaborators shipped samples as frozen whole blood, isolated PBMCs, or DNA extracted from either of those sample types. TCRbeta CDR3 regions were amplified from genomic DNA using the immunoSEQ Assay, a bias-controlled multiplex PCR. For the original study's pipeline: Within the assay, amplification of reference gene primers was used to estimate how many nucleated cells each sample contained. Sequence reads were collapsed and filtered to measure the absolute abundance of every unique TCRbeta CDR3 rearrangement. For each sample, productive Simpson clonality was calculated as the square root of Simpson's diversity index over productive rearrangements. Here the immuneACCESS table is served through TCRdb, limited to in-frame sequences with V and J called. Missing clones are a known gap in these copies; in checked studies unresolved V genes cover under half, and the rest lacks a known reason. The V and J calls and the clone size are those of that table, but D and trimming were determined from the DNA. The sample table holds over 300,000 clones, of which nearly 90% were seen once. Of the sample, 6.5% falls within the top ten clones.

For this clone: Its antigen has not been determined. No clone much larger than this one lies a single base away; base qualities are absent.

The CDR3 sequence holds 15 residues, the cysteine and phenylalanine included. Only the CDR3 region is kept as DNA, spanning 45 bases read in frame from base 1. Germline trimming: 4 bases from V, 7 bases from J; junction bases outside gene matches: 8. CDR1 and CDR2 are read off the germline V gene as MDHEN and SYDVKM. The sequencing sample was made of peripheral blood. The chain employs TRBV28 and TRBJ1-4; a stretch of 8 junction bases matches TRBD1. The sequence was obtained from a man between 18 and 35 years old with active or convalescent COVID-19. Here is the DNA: TGTGCCAGCAGTTCACAGGGGGTCCCGGGTGAAAAACTGTTTTTT. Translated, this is CASSSQGVPGEKLFF.